Detailed here is one T cell receptor beta chain. Its antigen is unidentified. These data belong to a study of T cell responses to AZD1222 COVID-19 vaccine. Sequencing was performed with immunoSEQ multiplex PCR; in TCRdb, only in-frame clones are kept and a portion is missing. The repertoire holds about 88,000 clones, with 90% as singletons. Broader study findings: Seropositive AZD1222 recipients at baseline numbered only five or six. Donors, mostly white British, included more females; clonal diversity was possibly underestimated. Two AZD1222 doses significantly raised spike-specific TCR breadth and depth over controls.

Recipients boosted at about 4 weeks or about 12 weeks are pooled. The CDR3 runs 19 residues. The junction had 10 bases not matched to a gene; V was cut back by 5 bases and J by 0 bases. Per germline, CDR1 PRHDT and CDR2 FYEKMQ (reference sequence). This chain connects TRBV13 to TRBJ2-6; 10 bases align to TRBD1. The source was peripheral blood, collected 28 days after the second AZD1222 dose. The receptor was isolated from an adult who received the AZD1222 COVID-19 vaccine. The CDR3 sequence: CASSPHRDRGLSGANVLTF. DNA of the CDR3: TGTGCCAGCAGCCCGCACCGGGACAGGGGCCTCTCTGGGGCCAACGTCCTGACTTTC.